The clone carrying this TCR beta chain showed up many times. TCRbeta libraries were built with three rounds of nested PCR, modified from ARM-PCR. TCRdb analysed the multiplex PCR reads with MiXCR anew, one entry per CDR3 protein. The sample carries 70,000 to 90,000 distinct CDR3 sequences, 65% to 85% recorded once. The data originate from a study of tumor and adjacent non-tumor tissue in lung cancer. No cell sorting was done before RNA was extracted from the tissue. Distant lung tissue was collected more than 3 cm away from the tumor edge. The receptor's source is a man in his fifties or sixties with non-small cell lung cancer. The specimen was distant non-tumor lung tissue.

CDR3 coding DNA: TGTGCCAGCAGGAGGCAACTAGCGGGTACAGATACGCAGTATTTT. Encoded protein: CASRRQLAGTDTQYF. The chain employs TRBV12-3 or TRBV12-4 and TRBJ2-3; TRBD2 aligns across 9 bases. V was clipped by 6 bases and J by 3 bases; unmatched bases: 7. The CDR3 is made up of 15 amino acids.